This T cell receptor beta chain originates from a study of blood T cell repertoires in COVID-19. For the study at large: Sources were T cells, B-cell-depleted T cells, or PBMCs; the material itself was cDNA or gDNA.

Germline-derived CDR1 and CDR2 are KGHSH and LQKENI. After removal of 3 bases from V and 8 bases from J, the junction contained 4 bases not matched to a gene. The CDR3 consists of 15 residues. Profiling relied on immunoSEQ multiplex PCR, and the TCRdb table lists in-frame clones only, not all of them. The sample consists of a few hundred thousand clones, around 89% of them appearing once. The material sequenced was PBMCs or T cells enriched from blood (not recorded which). The TCR originated in a young woman who had recovered from COVID-19. The chain employs TRBV18 and TRBJ2-1, with 13 bases aligning to TRBD2. In nucleotides, the CDR3 is TGTGCCAGCTCACCCGGGACTAGCGGGACCTATGAGCAGTTCTTC. Its protein product is CASSPGTSGTYEQFF.